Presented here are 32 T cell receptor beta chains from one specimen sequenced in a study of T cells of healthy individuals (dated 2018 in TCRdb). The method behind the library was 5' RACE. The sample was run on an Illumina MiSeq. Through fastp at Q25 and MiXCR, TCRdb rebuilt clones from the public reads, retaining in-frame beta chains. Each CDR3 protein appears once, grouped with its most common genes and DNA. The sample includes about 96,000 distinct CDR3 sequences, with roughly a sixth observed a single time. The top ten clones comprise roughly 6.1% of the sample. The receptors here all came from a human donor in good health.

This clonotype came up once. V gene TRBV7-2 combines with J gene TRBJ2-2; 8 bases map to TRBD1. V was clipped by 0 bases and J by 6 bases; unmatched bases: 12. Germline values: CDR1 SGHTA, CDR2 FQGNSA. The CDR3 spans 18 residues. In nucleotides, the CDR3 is TGTGCCAGCAGCTTAGCCAGGGGGCTCGGGTCGGTATCCGGGGAGCTGTTTTTT. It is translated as CASSLARGLGSVSGELFF.

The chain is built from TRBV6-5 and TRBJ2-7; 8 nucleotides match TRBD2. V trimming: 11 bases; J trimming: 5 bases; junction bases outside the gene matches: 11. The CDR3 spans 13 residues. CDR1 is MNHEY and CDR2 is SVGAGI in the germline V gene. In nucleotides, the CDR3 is TGTGCCGTACACCGGGGGGGCCGTGACGAGCAGTACTTC. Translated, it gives CAVHRGGRDEQYF.

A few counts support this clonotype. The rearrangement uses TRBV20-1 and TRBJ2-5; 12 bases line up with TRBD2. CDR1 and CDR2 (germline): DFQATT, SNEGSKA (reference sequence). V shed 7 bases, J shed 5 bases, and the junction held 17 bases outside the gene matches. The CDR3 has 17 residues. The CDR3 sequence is CSVPREPSGRAIETQYF. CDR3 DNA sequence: TGCAGTGTTCCCCGGGAACCTAGCGGGAGGGCCATTGAGACCCAGTACTTC.

CDR3 sequence reads: CASSPVFTPRHEQYF. CDR3 nucleotides: TGTGCCAGCAGTCCCGTGTTCACTCCGCGGCACGAGCAGTACTTC. The rearrangement links TRBV6-5 to TRBJ2-7; D gene ambiguous. V dropped 5 bases and J dropped 5 bases, with 19 bases sitting between them. Germline values: CDR1 MNHEY, CDR2 SVGAGI. The CDR3 has 15 residues.

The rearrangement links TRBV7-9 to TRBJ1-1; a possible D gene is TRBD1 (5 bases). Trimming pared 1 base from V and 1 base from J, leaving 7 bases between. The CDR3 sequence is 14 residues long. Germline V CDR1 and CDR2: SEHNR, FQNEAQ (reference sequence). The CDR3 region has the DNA TGTGCCAGCAGCTTAGTTGGGGGGAACACTGAAGCTTTCTTT. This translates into CASSLVGGNTEAFF. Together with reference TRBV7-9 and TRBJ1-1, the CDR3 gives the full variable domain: DTGVSQNPRHKITKRGQNVTFRCDPISEHNRLYWYRQTLGQGPEFLTYFQNEAQLEKSRLLSDRFSAERPKGSFSTLEIQRTEQGDSAMYLCASSLVGGNTEAFFGQGTRLTVV.

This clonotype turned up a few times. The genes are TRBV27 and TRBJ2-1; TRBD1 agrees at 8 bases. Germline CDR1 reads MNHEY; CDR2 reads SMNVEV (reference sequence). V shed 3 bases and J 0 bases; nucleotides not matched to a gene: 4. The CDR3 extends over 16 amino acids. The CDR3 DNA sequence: TGTGCCAGCAGTTTGACAGGGGAGTTCTCCTACAATGAGCAGTTCTTC. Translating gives CASSLTGEFSYNEQFF.

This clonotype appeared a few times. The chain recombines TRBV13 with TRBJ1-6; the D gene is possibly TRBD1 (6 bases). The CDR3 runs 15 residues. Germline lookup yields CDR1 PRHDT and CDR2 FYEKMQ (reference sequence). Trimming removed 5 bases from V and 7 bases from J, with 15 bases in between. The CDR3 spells CASSPLTGTNSPLHF. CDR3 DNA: TGTGCCAGCAGCCCCCTGACAGGCACCAATTCACCCCTCCACTTT.

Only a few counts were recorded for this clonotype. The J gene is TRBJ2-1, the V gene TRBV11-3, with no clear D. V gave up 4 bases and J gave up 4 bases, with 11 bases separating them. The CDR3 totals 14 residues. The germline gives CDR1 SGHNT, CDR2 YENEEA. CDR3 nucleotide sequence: TGTGCCAGCAGCTCACCCGGATTGTACAATGAGCAGTTCTTC. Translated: CASSSPGLYNEQFF.

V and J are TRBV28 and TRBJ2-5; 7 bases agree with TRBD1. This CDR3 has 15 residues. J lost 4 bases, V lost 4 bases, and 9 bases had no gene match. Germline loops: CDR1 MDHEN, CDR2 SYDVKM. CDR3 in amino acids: CASSSGQSAGETQYF. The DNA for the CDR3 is TGTGCCAGCAGTTCGGGACAGTCGGCGGGAGAGACCCAGTACTTC. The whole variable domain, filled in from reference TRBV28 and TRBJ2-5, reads DVKVTQSSRYLVKRTGEKVFLECVQDMDHENMFWYRQDPGLGLRLIYFSYDVKMKEKGDIPEGYSVSREKKERFSLILESASTNQTSMYLCASSSGQSAGETQYFGPGTRLLVL.

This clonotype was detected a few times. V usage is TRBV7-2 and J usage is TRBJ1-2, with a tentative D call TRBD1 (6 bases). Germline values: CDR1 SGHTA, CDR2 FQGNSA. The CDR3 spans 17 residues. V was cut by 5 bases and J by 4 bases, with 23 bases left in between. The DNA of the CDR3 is TGTGCCAGCAGCCCGGCCGGGACTCAGGGGATCCTCTATGGCTACACCTTC. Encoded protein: CASSPAGTQGILYGYTF.

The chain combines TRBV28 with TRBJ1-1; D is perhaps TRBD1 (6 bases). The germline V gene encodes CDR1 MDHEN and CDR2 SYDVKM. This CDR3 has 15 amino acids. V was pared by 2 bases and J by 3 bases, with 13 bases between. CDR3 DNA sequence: TGTGCCAGCAGTTTAAGGTCCAGGGGCTACACTGAAGCTTTCTTT. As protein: CASSLRSRGYTEAFF.

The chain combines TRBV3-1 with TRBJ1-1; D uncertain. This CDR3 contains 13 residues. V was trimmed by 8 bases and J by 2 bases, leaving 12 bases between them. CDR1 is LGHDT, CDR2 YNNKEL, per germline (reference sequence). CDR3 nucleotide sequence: TGTGCCAGCTCCCTTTATACTAACACTGAAGCTTTCTTT. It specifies CASSLYTNTEAFF.

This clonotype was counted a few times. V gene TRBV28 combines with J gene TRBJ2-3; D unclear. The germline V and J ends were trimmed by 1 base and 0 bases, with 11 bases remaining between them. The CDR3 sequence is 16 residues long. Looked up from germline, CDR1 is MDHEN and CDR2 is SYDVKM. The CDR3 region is CASSLFLQRSTDTQYF. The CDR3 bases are TGTGCCAGCAGTTTATTTCTCCAGAGGAGCACAGATACGCAGTATTTT. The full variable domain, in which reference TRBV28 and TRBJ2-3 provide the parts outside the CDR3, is DVKVTQSSRYLVKRTGEKVFLECVQDMDHENMFWYRQDPGLGLRLIYFSYDVKMKEKGDIPEGYSVSREKKERFSLILESASTNQTSMYLCASSLFLQRSTDTQYFGPGTRLTVL.

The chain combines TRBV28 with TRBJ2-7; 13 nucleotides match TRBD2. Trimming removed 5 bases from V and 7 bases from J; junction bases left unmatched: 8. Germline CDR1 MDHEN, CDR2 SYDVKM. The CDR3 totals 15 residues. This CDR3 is CASSPPLAGGREQYF. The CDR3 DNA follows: TGTGCCAGCAGTCCCCCACTAGCGGGAGGGAGGGAGCAGTACTTC.

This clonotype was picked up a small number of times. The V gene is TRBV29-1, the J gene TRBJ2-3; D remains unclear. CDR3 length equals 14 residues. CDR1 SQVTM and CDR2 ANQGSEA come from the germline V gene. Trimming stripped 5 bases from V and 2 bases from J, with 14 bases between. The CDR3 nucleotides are TGCAGCGTTAATCCGGTAGATTACACAGATACGCAGTATTTT. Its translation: CSVNPVDYTDTQYF.

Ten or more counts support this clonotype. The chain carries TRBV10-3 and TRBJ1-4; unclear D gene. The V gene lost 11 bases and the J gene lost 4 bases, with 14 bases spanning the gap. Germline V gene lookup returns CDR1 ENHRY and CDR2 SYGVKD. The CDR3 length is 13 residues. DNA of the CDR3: TGTGCCGTCGCCGGGTCCATTAATGAAAAACTGTTTTTT. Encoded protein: CAVAGSINEKLFF.

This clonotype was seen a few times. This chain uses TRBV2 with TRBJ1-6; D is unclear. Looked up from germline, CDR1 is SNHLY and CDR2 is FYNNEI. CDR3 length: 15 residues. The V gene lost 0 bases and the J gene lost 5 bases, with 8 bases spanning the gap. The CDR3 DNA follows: TGTGCCAGCAGTGAAGCGCAGGCTAATAATTCACCCCTCCACTTT. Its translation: CASSEAQANNSPLHF.

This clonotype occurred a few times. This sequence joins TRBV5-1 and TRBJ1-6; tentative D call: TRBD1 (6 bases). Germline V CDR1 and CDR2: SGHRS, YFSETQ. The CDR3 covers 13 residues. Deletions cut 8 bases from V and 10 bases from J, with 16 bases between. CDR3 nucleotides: TGCGCCAGTCGTCAGGGGACGGAATCACCCCTCCACTTT. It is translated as CASRQGTESPLHF.

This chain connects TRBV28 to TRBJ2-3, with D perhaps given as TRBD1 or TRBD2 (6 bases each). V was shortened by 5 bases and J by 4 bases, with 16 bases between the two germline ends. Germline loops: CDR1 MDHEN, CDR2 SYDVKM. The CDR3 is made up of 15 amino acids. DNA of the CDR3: TGTGCCAGCAGTCCCCCCCGAGGGGGGCCAGATACGCAGTATTTT. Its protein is CASSPPRGGPDTQYF.

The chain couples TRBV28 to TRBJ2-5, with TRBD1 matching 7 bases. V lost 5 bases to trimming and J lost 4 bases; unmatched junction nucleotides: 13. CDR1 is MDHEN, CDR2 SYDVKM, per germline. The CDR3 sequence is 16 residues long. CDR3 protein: CASSRQGIGLRETQYF. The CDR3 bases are TGTGCCAGCAGTCGACAGGGAATAGGGTTACGAGAGACCCAGTACTTC.

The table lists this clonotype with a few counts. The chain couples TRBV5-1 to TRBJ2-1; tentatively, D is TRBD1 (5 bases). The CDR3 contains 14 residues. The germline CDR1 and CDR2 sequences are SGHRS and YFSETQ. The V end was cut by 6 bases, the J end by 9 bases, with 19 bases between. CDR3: CASKGAGLRSEQFF. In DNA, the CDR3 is TGCGCCAGCAAAGGGGCAGGGTTGAGAAGTGAGCAGTTCTTC.

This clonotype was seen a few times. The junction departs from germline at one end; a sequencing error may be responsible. As DNA, the CDR3 is TGTGCCAGCACCCAACAGGGACCCTCCTACGAGCAGTACTTC. Translated: CASTQQGPSYEQYF. V gene TRBV3-1 combines with J gene TRBJ2-7; maybe TRBD1 (6 bases). Germline V gives CDR1 LGHDT, CDR2 YNNKEL (reference sequence). The CDR3 runs to 14 residues.

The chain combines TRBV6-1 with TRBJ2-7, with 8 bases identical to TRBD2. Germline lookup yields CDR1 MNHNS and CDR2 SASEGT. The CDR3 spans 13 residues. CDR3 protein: CAGGTGGPYEQYF. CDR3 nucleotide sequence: TGTGCTGGGGGGACGGGGGGGCCCTACGAGCAGTACTTC.

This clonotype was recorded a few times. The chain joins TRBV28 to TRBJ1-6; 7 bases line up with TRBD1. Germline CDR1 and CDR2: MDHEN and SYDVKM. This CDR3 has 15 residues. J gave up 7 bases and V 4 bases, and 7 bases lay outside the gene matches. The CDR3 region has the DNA TGTGCCAGCAGTTCAGGGGGGGTGTTCAATTCACCCCTCCACTTT. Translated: CASSSGGVFNSPLHF.

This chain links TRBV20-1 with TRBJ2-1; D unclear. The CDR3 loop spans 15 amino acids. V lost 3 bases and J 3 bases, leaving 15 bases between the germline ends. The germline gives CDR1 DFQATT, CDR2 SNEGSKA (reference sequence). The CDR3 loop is CSASDSHRGYNEQFF. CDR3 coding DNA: TGCAGTGCTAGTGACTCACATCGTGGCTACAATGAGCAGTTCTTC.

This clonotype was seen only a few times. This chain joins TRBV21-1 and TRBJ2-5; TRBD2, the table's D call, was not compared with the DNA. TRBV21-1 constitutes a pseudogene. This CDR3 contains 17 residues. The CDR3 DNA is TGTGCCAGCAGCAAAGGGCCAAGTAGCGGGAGGGCCCAGACCCAGTACTTC. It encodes CASSKGPSSGRAQTQYF.

CDR3 loop: CASSRRETQYF. The CDR3 bases are TGTGCCAGCAGCCGACGGGAGACCCAGTACTTC. The chain couples TRBV14 to TRBJ2-5; D not resolved. Trimming took 4 bases from V and 5 from J, leaving 5 bases between them. Germline V gene data show CDR1 as SGHDN and CDR2 as FVKESK. This CDR3 has 11 amino acids.

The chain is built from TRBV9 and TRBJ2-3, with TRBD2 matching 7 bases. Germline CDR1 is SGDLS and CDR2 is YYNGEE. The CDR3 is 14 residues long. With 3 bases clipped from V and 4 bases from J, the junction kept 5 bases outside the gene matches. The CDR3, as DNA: TGTGCCAGCAGCGCGGGAGGTGGCCCAGATACGCAGTATTTT. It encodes CASSAGGGPDTQYF.

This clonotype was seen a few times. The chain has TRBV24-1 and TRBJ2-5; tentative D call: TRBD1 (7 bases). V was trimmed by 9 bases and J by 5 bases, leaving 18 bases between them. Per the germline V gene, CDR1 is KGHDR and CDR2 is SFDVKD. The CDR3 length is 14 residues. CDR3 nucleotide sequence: TGTGCCACCTCCCCGGACAGGAGGGGTGAGACCCAGTACTTC. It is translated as CATSPDRRGETQYF.

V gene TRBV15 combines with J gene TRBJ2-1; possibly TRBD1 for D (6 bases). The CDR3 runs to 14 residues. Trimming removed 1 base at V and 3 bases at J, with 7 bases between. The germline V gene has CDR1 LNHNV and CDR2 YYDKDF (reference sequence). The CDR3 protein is CATSRVDSYNEQFF. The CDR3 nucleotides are TGTGCCACCAGCAGAGTGGACAGCTACAATGAGCAGTTCTTC.

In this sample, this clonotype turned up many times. The CDR3 protein is CASSLRGTDTQYF. The DNA for the CDR3 is TGTGCCAGCAGCTTGCGAGGGACAGATACGCAGTATTTT. The chain links TRBV5-6 to TRBJ2-3; TRBD2 might be the D (5 bases). Germline values: CDR1 SGHDT, CDR2 YYEEEE. There are 13 residues in the CDR3. The V and J ends lost 1 base and 3 bases respectively, with 6 bases between them.

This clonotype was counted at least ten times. The CDR3 loop reads CASSRDRGEQFF. In DNA form, the CDR3 reads TGTGCCAGCAGCCGGGACCGAGGGGAGCAGTTCTTC. This chain uses TRBV6-4 with TRBJ2-1; D could derive from TRBD1 or TRBD2 (5 bases each). V dropped 6 bases and J dropped 10 bases, with 13 bases sitting between them. Germline V CDR1 and CDR2: MRHNA, SNTAGT. The CDR3 loop spans 12 amino acids.